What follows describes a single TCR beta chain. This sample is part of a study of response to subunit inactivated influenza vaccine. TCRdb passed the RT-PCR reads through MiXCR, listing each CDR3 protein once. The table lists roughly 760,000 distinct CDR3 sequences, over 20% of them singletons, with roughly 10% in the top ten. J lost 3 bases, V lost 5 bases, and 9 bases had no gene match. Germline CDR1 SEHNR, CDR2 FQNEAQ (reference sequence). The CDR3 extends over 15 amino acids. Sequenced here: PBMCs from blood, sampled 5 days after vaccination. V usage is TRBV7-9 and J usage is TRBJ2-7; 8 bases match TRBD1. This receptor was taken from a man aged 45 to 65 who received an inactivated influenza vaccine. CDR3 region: CASSADRGVVYEQYF. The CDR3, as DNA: TGTGCCAGCAGCGCAGACAGGGGAGTAGTCTACGAGCAGTACTTC.